This T cell receptor beta chain was observed in a study of CD8 T cells in ankylosing spondylitis. Whole-study results and caveats: Prior work had noted some motif variants in reactive arthritis blood and synovial fluid. Ankylosing spondylitis blood seemed to carry a telltale TCR beta motif made of eight highly homologous variants. Researchers report that disease-linked clones proved CD8+ and relatively rare in peripheral blood. Enrichment of disease-linked clones was reportedly significant in matched ankylosing spondylitis synovial fluid.

About this clonotype: The target antigen is unknown.

The TCR beta libraries were generated through quantitative 5'-RACE incorporating molecular barcodes. Each CDR3 protein is one row after TCRdb ran MiXCR on the 5' RACE reads. The sample yields about 500,000 distinct CDR3 sequences, roughly 13% seen once. Trimming removed 4 bases at V and 8 bases at J, with 17 bases between. Per germline, CDR1 LGHDT and CDR2 YNNKEL (reference sequence). The CDR3 length is 14 residues. The rearrangement uses TRBV3-1 and TRBJ1-2; D is possibly TRBD1 (6 bases). Material: blood, either unsorted or a sorted T cell fraction (not recorded which). The clonotype comes from a male donor with ankylosing spondylitis. DNA for the CDR3: TGTGCCAGCAGCCTCGATGGGGGGCTGGGAGGCTACACCTTC. Amino acid sequence: CASSLDGGLGGYTF.